This T cell receptor (beta chain) was sequenced for a study of OX40 agonist ivuxolimab in advanced cancers. Profiled with immunoSEQ multiplex PCR; TCRdb holds only in-frame clones, not every one. The data contain 55,000 to 75,000 clones, over 65% of them seen just once; the ten biggest clones take up 2% to 3%. In germline, CDR1 is SGDLS, CDR2 YYNGEE. This CDR3 contains 16 residues. V was shortened by 3 bases and J by 0 bases, with 16 bases between the two germline ends. Regarding this clone: Antigen specificity is unknown.

Overall study findings and caveats: There was clonal expansion of CD4+ and CD8+ blood T cells by week 6 at 0.1 to 3.0 mg/kg.

The specimen was CD4+ or CD8+ T cells sorted from blood, collected in a trial of the OX40 agonist ivuxolimab. This clonotype originated in an adult with an advanced solid tumor such as melanoma, head and neck, liver or kidney cancer. The chain couples TRBV9 to TRBJ2-7, with D uncertain. The CDR3 DNA reads TGTGCCAGCAGCGGGAACCTTGGTAGCAACTCCTACGAGCAGTACTTC. Encoded protein: CASSGNLGSNSYEQYF.